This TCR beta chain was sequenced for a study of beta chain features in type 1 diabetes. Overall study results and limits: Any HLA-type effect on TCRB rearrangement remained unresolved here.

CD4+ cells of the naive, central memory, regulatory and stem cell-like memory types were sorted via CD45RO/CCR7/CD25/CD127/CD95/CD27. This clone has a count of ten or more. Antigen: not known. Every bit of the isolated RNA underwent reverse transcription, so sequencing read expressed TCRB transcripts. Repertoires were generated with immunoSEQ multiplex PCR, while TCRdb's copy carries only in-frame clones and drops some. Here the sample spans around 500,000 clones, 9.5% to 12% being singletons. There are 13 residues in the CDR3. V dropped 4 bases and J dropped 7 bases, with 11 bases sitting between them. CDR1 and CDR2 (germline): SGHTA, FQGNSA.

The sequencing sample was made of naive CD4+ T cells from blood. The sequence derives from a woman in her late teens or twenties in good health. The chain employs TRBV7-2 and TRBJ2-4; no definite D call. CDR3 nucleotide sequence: TGTGCCAGCAGCTCCCTGGATCAGAACATTCAGTACTTC. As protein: CASSSLDQNIQYF.